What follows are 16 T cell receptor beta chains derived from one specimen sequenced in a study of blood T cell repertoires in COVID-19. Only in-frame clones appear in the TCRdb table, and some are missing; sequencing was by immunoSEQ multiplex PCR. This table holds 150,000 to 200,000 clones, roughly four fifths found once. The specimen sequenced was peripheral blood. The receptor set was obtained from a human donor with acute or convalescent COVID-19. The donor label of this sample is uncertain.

The CDR3 is CASTSGTSTDTQYF. CDR3 nucleotides: TGTGCCAGTACCAGCGGGACTAGCACAGATACGCAGTATTTT. This chain joins TRBV19 and TRBJ2-3; 7 bases align to TRBD2. The CDR3 extends over 14 amino acids. The V gene's germline CDR1 is LNHDA and CDR2 SQIVND (reference sequence). Trimming removed 7 bases from V and 0 bases from J; junction bases left unmatched: 4.

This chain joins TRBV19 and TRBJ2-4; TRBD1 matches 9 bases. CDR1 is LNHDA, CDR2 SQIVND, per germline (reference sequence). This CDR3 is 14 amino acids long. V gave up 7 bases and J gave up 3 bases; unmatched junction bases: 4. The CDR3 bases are TGTGCCAGTACCGCGACAGGGGGCAAAAACATTCAGTACTTC. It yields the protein CASTATGGKNIQYF.

DNA for the CDR3: TGTGCCAGCGACGAGGTCGATGGCGGTGGCTACACCTTC. Its protein product is CASDEVDGGGYTF. J is TRBJ1-2 and V is TRBV7-9; D unresolved. Deletions cut 8 bases from V and 7 bases from J, with 17 bases between. From germline, CDR1 is SEHNR and CDR2 FQNEAQ (reference sequence). The CDR3 is 13 amino acids.

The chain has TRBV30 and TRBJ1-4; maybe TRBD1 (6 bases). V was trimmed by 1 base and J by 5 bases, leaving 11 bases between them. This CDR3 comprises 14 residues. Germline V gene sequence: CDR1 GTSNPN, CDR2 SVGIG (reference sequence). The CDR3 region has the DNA TGTGCCTGGAGTGGACAGGACGGAAATGAAAAACTGTTTTTT. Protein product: CAWSGQDGNEKLFF.

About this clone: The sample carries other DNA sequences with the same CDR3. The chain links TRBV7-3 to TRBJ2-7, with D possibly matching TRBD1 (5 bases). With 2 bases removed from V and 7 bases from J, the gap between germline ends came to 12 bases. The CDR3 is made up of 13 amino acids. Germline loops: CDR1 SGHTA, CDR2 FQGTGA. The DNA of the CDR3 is TGTGCCAGCAGCTTATCGACAGCGCAGGAGCAGTACTTC. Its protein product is CASSLSTAQEQYF.

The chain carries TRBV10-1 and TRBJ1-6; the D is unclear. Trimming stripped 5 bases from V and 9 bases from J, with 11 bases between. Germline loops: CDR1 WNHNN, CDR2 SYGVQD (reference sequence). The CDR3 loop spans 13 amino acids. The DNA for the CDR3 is TGCGCCAGCAGTTCCAGACGGGGTTCACCCCTCCACTTT. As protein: CASSSRRGSPLHF.

The CDR3 reads CASGSSTDTQYF. CDR3 DNA sequence: TGTGCCAGCGGGAGTAGCACAGATACGCAGTATTTT. The chain joins TRBV7-9 to TRBJ2-3, with D tentatively TRBD2 (5 bases). Trimming shortened V by 8 bases and J by 0 bases, and 6 bases separated the two germline ends. The V gene's germline CDR1 is SEHNR and CDR2 FQNEAQ (reference sequence). The length of the CDR3 is 12 residues. Supplemented by reference TRBV7-9 and TRBJ2-3, the full variable domain reads DTGVSQNPRHKITKRGQNVTFRCDPISEHNRLYWYRQTLGQGPEFLTYFQNEAQLEKSRLLSDRFSAERPKGSFSTLEIQRTEQGDSAMYLCASGSSTDTQYFGPGTRLTVL.

In DNA, the CDR3 is TGTGCCAGCAGCTTGGCTCCACAAGTCCCTGAAGCTTTCTTT. It codes for CASSLAPQVPEAFF. This chain uses TRBV5-4 with TRBJ1-1; D uncertain. CDR1 is SGHNT and CDR2 is YYREEE in the germline V gene (reference sequence). The CDR3 has 14 residues. V lost 0 bases, J lost 6 bases, and 12 bases lay in between.

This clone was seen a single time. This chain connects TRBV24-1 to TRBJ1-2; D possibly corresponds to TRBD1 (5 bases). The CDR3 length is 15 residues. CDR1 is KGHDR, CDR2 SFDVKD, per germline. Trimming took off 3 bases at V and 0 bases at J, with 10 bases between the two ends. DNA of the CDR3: TGTGCCACCAGTGATCAGACAGCGTCTAACTATGGCTACACCTTC. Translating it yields CATSDQTASNYGYTF.

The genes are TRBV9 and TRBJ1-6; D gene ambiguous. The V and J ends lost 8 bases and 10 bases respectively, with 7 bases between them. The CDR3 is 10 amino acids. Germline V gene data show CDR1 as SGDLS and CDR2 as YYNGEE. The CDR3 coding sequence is TGTGCCAGACGGAGGTCACCCCTCCACTTT. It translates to CARRRSPLHF. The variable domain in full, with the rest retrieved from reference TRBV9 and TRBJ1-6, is DSGVTQTPKHLITATGQRVTLRCSPRSGDLSVYWYQQSLDQGLQFLIQYYNGEERAKGNILERFSAQQFPDLHSELNLSSLELGDSALYFCARRRSPLHFGNGTRLTVT.

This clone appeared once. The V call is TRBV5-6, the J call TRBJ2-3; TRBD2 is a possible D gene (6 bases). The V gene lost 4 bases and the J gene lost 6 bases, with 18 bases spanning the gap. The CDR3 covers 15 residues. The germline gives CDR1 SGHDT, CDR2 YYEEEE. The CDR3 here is CASSRRAGGVDTQYF. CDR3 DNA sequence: TGTGCCAGCAGCCGACGAGCGGGCGGGGTGGATACGCAGTATTTT. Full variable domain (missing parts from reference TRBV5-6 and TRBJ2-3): DAGVTQSPTHLIKTRGQQVTLRCSPKSGHDTVSWYQQALGQGPQFIFQYYEEEERQRGNFPDRFSGHQFPNYSSELNVNALLLGDSALYLCASSRRAGGVDTQYFGPGTRLTVL.

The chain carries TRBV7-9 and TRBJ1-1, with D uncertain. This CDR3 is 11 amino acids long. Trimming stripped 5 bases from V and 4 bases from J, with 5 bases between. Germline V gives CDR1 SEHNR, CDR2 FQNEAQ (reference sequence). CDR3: CASSPGTEAFF. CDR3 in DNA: TGTGCCAGCAGCCCAGGCACTGAAGCTTTCTTT.

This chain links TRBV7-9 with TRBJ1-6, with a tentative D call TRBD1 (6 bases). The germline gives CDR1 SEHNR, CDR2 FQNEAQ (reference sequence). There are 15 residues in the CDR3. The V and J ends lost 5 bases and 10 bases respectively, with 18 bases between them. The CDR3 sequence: CASSPMTGKGSPLHF. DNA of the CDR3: TGTGCCAGCAGCCCAATGACAGGAAAAGGATCACCCCTCCACTTT.

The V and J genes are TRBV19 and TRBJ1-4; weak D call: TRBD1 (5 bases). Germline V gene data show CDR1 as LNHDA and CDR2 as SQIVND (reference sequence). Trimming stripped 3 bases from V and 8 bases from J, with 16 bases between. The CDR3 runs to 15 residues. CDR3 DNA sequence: TGTGCCAGTAGTATGGAGGGGAATGAGAACGAAAAACTGTTTTTT. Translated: CASSMEGNENEKLFF.

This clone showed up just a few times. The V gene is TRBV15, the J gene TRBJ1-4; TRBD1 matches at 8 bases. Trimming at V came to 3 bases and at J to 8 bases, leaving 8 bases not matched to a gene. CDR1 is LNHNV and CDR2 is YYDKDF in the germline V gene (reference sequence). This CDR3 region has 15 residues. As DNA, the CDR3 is TGTGCCACCAGCAGTGGGGACAGGCGAAACGAAAAACTGTTTTTT. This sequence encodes CATSSGDRRNEKLFF.

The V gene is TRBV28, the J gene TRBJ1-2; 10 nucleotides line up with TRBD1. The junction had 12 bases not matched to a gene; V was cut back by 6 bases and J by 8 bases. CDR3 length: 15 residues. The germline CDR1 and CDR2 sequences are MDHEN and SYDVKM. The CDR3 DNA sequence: TGTGCCAGCAGGAGCACCGGGACAGGGGACGTGGGCTACACCTTC. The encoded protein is CASRSTGTGDVGYTF.